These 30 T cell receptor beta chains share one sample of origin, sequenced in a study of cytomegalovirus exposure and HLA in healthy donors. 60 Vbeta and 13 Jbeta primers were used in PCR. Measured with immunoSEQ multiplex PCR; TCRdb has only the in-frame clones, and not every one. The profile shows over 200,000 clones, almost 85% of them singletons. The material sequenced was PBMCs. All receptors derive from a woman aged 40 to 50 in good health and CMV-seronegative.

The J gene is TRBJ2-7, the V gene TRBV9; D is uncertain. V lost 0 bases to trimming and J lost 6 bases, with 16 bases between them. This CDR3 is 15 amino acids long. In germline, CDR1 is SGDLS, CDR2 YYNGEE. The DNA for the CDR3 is TGTGCCAGCAGCGTAGATGGTCAAACGGGTTCCGAGCAGTACTTC. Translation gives CASSVDGQTGSEQYF. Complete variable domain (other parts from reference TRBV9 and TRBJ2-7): DSGVTQTPKHLITATGQRVTLRCSPRSGDLSVYWYQQSLDQGLQFLIQYYNGEERAKGNILERFSAQQFPDLHSELNLSSLELGDSALYFCASSVDGQTGSEQYFGPGTRLTVT.

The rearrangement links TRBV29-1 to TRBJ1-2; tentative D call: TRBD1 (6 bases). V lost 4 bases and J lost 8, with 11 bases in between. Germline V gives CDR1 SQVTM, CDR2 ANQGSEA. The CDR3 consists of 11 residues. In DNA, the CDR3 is TGCAGCGTTGTAGGGGGTGACGGCTACACCTTC. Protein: CSVVGGDGYTF.

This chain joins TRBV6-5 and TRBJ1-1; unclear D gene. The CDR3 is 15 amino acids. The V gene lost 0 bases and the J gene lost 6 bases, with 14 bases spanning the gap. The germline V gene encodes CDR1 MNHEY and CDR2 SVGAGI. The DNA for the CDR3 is TGTGCCAGCAGTTACTCTGGCGCCTTGAGGGCTGAAGCTTTCTTT. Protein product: CASSYSGALRAEAFF.

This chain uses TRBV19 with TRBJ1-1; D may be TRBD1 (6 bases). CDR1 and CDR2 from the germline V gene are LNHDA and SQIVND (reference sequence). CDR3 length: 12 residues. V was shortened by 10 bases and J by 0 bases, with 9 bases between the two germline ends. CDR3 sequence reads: CATRDMNTEAFF. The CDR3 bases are TGTGCCACCCGGGACATGAACACTGAAGCTTTCTTT.

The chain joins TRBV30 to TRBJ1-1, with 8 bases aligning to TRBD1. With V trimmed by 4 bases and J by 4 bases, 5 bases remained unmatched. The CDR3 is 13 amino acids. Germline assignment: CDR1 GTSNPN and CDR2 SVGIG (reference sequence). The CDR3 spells CAWTTGGATEAFF. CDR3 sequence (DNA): TGTGCCTGGACTACAGGGGGGGCCACTGAAGCTTTCTTT.

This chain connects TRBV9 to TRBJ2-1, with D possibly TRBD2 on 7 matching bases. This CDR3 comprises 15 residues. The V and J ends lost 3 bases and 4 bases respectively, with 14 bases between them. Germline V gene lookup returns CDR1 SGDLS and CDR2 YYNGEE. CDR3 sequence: CASSGGGGLYNEQFF. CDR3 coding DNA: TGTGCCAGCAGCGGTGGGGGGGGCCTTTACAATGAGCAGTTCTTC.

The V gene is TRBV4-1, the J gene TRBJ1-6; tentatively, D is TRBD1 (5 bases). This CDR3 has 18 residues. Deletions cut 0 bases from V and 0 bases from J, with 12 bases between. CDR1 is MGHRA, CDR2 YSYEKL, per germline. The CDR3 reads CASSQDQGRSSYNSPLHF. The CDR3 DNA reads TGCGCCAGCAGCCAAGATCAGGGCAGGAGCTCCTATAATTCACCCCTCCACTTT.

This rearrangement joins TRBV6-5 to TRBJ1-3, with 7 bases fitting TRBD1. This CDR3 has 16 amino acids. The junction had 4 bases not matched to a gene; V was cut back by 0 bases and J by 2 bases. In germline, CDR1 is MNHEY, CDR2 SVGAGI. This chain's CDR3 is CASSYSRGGPGNTIYF. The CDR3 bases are TGTGCCAGCAGTTACTCGAGAGGGGGCCCTGGAAACACCATATATTTT.

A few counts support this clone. The CDR3 DNA sequence: TGCGCCAGCAGCCGGTCCGGGGTCATGAACACTGAAGCTTTCTTT. Protein product: CASSRSGVMNTEAFF. The rearrangement joins TRBV5-1 to TRBJ1-1; D call uncertain. The CDR3 extends over 15 amino acids. V lost 4 bases to trimming and J lost 0 bases, with 13 bases between them. Germline V lookup: CDR1 SGHRS, CDR2 YFSETQ. Filled out from reference TRBV5-1 and TRBJ1-1, the complete variable domain reads KAGVTQTPRYLIKTRGQQVTLSCSPISGHRSVSWYQQTPGQGLQFLFEYFSETQRNKGNFPGRFSGRQFSNSRSEMNVSTLELGDSALYLCASSRSGVMNTEAFFGQGTRLTVV.

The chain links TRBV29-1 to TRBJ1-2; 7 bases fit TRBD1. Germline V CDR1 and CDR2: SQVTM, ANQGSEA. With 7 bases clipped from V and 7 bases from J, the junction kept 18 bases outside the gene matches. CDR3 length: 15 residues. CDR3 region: CSAASATGTVVGYTF. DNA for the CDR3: TGCAGCGCCGCTAGCGCGACAGGGACTGTGGTTGGCTACACCTTC.

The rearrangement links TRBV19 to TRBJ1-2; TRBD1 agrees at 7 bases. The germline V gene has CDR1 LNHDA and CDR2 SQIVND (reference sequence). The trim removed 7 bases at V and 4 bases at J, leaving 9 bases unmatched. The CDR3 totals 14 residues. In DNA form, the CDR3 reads TGTGCCAGTACCACAGGGGAGGTTGGCTATGGCTACACCTTC. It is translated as CASTTGEVGYGYTF. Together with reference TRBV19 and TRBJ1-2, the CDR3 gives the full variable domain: DGGITQSPKYLFRKEGQNVTLSCEQNLNHDAMYWYRQDPGQGLRLIYYSQIVNDFQKGDIAEGYSVSREKKESFPLTVTSAQKNPTAFYLCASTTGEVGYGYTFGSGTRLTVV.

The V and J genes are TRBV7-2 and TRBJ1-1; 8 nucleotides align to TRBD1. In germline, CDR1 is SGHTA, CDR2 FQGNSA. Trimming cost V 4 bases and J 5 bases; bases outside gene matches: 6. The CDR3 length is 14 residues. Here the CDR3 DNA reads TGTGCCAGCAGCTCTAGACAGGGGCGGACTGAAGCTTTCTTT. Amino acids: CASSSRQGRTEAFF.

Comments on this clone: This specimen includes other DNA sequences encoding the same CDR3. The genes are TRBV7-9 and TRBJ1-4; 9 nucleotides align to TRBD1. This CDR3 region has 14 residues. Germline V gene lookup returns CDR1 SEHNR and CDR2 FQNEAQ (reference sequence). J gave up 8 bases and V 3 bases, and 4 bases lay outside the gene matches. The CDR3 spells CASSLGQGEEKLFF. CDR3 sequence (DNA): TGTGCCAGCAGCTTGGGACAGGGTGAGGAAAAACTGTTTTTT.

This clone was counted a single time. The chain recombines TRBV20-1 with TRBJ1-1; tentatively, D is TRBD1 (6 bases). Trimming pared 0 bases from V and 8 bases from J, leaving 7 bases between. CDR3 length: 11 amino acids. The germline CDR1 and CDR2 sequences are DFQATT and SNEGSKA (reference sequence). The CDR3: CSARDTGEAFF. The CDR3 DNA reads TGCAGTGCTAGAGATACAGGGGAAGCTTTCTTT.

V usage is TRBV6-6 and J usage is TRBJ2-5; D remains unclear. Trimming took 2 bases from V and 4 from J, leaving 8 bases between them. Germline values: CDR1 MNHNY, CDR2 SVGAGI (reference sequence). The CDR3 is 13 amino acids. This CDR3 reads CASSYAGGETQYF. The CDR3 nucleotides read TGTGCCAGCAGTTACGCAGGTGGAGAGACCCAGTACTTC.

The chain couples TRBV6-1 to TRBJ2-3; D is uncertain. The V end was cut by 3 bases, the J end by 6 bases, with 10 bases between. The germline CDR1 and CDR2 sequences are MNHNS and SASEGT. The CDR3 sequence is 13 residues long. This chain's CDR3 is CASSDPAGDTQYF. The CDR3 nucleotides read TGTGCCAGCAGTGACCCGGCCGGGGATACGCAGTATTTT.

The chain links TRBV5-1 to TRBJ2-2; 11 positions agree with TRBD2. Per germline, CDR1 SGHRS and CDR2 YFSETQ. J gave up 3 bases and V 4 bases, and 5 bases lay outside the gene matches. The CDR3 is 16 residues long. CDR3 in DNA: TGCGCCAGCAGCCCACTAGCGGGGGTCGACACCGGGGAGCTGTTTTTT. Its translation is CASSPLAGVDTGELFF.

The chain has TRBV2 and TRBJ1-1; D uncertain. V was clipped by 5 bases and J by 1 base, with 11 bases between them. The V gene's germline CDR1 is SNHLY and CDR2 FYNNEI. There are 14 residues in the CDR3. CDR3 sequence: CASSSGVGNTEAFF. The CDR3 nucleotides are TGTGCCAGCAGTTCGGGAGTAGGGAACACTGAAGCTTTCTTT.

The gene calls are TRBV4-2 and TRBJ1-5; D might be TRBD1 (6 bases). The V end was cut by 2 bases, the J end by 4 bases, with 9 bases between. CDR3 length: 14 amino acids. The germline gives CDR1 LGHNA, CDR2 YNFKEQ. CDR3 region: CASSQTGLNQPQHF. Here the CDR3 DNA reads TGTGCCAGCAGCCAAACAGGGTTGAATCAGCCCCAGCATTTT.

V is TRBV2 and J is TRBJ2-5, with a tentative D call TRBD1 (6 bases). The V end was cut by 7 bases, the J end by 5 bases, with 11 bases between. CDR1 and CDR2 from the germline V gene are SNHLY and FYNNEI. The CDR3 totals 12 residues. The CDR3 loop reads CASKDQGETQYF. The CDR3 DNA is TGTGCCAGCAAAGACCAGGGGGAGACCCAGTACTTC.

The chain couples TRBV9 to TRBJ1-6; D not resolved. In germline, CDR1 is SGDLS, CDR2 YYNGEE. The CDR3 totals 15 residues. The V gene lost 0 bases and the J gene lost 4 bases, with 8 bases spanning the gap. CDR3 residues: CASSVDSGYNSPLHF. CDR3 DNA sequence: TGTGCCAGCAGCGTAGACTCGGGTTATAATTCACCCCTCCACTTT.

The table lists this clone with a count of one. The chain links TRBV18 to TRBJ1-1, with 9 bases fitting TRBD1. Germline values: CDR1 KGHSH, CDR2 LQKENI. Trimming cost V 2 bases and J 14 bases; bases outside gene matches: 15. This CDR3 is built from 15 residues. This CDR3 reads CASSPSSTGGHPDFF. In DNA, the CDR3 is TGTGCCAGCTCACCATCTTCAACAGGGGGCCACCCTGACTTCTTT.

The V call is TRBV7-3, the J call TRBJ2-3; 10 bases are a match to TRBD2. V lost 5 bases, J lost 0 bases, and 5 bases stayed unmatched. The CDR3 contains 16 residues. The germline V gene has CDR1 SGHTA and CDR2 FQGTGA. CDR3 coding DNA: TGTGCCAGCAGCCCGGCTAGCGGGGGAAGCACAGATACGCAGTATTTT. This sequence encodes CASSPASGGSTDTQYF.

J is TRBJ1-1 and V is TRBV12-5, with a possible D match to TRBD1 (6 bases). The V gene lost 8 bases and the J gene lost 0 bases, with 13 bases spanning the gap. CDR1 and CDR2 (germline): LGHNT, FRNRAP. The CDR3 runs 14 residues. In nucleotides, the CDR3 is TGTGCTAGTTTAAGGACAGCCATGAACACTGAAGCTTTCTTT. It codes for CASLRTAMNTEAFF. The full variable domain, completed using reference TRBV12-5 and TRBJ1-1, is DARVTQTPRHKVTEMGQEVTMRCQPILGHNTVFWYRQTMMQGLELLAYFRNRAPLDDSGMPKDRFSAEMPDATLATLKIQPSEPRDSAVYFCASLRTAMNTEAFFGQGTRLTVV.

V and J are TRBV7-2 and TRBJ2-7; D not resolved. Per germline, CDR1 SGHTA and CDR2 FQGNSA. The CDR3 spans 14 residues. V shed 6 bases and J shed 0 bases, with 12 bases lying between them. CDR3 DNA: TGTGCCAGCAGTCGAACCCACAGCTCCTACGAGCAGTACTTC. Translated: CASSRTHSSYEQYF.

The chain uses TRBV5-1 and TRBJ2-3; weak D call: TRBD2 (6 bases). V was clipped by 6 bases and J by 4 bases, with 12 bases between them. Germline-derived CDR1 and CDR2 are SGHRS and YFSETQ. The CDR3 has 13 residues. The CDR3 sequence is CASNDGGADTQYF. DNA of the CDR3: TGCGCCAGCAATGACGGGGGAGCAGATACGCAGTATTTT.

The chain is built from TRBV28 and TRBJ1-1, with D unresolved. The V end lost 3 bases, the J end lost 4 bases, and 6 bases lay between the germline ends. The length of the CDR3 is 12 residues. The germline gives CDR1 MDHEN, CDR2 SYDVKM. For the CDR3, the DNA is TGTGCCAGCAGTTTTGGAGGCACTGAAGCTTTCTTT. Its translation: CASSFGGTEAFF.

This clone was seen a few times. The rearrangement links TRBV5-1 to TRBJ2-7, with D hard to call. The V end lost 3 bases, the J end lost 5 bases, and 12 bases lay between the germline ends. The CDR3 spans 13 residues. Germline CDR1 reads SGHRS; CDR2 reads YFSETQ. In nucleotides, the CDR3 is TGCGCCAGCAGCTCCACCCCAGTGGACGAGCAGTACTTC. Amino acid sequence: CASSSTPVDEQYF. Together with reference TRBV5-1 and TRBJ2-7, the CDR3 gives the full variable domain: KAGVTQTPRYLIKTRGQQVTLSCSPISGHRSVSWYQQTPGQGLQFLFEYFSETQRNKGNFPGRFSGRQFSNSRSEMNVSTLELGDSALYLCASSSTPVDEQYFGPGTRLTVT.

The CDR3 region has the DNA TGTGCCAGCAGTGAAGGGGTCCGGGATCTAGCCAAAAACATTCAGTACTTC. Translating gives CASSEGVRDLAKNIQYF. The gene calls are TRBV2 and TRBJ2-4; a weak D match, TRBD2 (5 bases). CDR3 size: 17 residues. The germline V and J ends were trimmed by 1 base and 0 bases, with 13 bases remaining between them. Germline assignment: CDR1 SNHLY and CDR2 FYNNEI.

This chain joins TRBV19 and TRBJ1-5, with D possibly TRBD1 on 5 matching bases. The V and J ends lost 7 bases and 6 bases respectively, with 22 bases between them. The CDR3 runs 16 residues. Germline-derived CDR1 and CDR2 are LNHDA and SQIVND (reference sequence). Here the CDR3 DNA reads TGTGCCAGTACCCCCCTGAAGACAGCCTCGGGTCAGCCCCAGCATTTT. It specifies CASTPLKTASGQPQHF.